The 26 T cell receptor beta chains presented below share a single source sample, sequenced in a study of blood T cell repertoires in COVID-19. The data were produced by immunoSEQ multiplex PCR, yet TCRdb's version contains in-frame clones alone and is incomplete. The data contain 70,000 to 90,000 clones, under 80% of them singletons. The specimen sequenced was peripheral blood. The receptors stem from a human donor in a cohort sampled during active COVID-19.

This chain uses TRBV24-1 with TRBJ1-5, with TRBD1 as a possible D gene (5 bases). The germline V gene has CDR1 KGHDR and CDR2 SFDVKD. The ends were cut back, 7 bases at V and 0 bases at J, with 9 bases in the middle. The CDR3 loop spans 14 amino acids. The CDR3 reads CATSDSYSNQPQHF. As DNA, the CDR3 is TGTGCCACCAGCGACAGTTATAGCAATCAGCCCCAGCATTTT.

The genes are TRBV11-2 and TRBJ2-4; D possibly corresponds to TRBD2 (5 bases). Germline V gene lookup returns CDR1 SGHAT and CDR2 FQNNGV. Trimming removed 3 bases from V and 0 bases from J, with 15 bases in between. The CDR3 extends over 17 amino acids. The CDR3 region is CASSFLRGLQAKNIQYF. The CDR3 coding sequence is TGTGCCAGCAGCTTTCTGAGAGGGTTACAAGCCAAAAACATTCAGTACTTC.

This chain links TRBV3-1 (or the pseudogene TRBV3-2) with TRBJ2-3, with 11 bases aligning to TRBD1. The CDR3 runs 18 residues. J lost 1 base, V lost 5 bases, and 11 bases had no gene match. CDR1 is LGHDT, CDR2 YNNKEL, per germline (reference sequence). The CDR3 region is CASSGDRGIFPGTDTQYF. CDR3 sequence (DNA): TGTGCCAGCAGCGGGGACAGGGGGATCTTTCCTGGCACAGATACGCAGTATTTT.

The CDR3 DNA sequence: TGCGCCAGCAGTAGCGGGAGGGTCTACAATGAGCAGTTCTTC. Amino acids: CASSSGRVYNEQFF. The J gene is TRBJ2-1, the V gene TRBV10-1; 10 bases are shared with TRBD2. After removal of 5 bases from V and 3 bases from J, the junction contained 1 base not matched to a gene. CDR1 is WNHNN, CDR2 SYGVQD, per germline (reference sequence). The CDR3 covers 14 residues.

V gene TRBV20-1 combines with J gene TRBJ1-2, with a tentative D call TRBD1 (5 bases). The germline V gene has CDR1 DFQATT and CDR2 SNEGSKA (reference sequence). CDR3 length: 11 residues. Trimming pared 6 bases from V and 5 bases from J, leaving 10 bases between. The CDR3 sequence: CSAQGIYGYTF. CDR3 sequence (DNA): TGCAGTGCCCAGGGTATTTATGGCTACACCTTC.

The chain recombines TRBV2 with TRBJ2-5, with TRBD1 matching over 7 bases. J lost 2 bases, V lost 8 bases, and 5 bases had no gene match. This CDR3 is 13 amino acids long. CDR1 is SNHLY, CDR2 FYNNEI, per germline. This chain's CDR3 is CASGGQRQETQYF. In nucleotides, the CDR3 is TGTGCCAGCGGGGGACAGAGACAAGAGACCCAGTACTTC.

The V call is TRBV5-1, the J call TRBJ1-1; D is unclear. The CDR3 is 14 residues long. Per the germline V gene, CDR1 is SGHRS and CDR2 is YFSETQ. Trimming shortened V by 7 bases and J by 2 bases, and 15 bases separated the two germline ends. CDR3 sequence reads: CASGYLGLNTEAFF. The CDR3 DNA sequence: TGCGCCAGCGGATACCTCGGGTTAAACACTGAAGCTTTCTTT.

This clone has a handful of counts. The CDR3 sequence: CASSYIQGGDYGYTF. In DNA form, the CDR3 reads TGTGCCAGCAGTTACATCCAGGGAGGCGACTATGGCTACACCTTC. The gene calls are TRBV6-2 or TRBV6-3 and TRBJ1-2, with a possible D match to TRBD1 (5 bases). The CDR3 has 15 amino acids. CDR1 and CDR2 (germline): MNHEY, SVGEGT. Trimming took 2 bases from V and 3 from J, leaving 13 bases between them.

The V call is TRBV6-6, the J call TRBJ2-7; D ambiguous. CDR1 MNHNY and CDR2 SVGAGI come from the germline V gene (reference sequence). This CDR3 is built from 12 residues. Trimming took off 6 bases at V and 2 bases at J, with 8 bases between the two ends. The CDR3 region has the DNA TGTGCCAGCAGAGGAGATCCCTACGAGCAGTACGTC. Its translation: CASRGDPYEQYV.

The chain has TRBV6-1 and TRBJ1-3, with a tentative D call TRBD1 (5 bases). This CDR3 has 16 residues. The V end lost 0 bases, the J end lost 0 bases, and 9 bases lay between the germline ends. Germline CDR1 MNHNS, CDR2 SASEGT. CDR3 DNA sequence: TGTGCCAGCAGTGAAGCGGGGGGACCCTCTGGAAACACCATATATTTT. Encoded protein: CASSEAGGPSGNTIYF.

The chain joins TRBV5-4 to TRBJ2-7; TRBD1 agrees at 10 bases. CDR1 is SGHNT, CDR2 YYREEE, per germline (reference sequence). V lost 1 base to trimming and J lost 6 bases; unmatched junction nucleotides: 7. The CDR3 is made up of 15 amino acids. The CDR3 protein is CASSLKGQGIAEQYF. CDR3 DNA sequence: TGTGCCAGCAGCTTGAAGGGACAGGGGATCGCCGAGCAGTACTTC.

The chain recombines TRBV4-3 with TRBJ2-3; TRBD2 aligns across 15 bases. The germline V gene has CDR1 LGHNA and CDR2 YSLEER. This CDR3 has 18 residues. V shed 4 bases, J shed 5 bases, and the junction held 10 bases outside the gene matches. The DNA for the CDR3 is TGCGCCAGCAGCCGCATCGCCAGGGGACTAGCGGGAGGAGATACGCAGTATTTT. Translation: CASSRIARGLAGGDTQYF.

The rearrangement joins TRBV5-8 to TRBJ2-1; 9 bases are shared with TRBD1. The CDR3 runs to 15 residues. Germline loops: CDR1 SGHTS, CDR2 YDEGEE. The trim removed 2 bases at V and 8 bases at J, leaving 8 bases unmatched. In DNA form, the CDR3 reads TGTGCCAGCAGCTTATCCGATAACAGGGGGCATGAGCAGTTCTTC. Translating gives CASSLSDNRGHEQFF.

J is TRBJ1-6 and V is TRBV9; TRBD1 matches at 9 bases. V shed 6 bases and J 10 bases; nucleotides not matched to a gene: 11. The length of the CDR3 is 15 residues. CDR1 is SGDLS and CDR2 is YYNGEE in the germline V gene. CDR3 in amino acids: CASTRTGEVGSPLHF. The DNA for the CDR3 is TGTGCCAGCACCAGGACAGGGGAGGTTGGCTCACCCCTCCACTTT.

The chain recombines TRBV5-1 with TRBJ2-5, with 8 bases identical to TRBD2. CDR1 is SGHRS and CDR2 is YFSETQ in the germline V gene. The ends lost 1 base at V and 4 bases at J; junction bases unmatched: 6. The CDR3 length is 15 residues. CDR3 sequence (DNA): TGCGCCAGCAGCTTGCCGGGGGGGCCCAGAGAGACCCAGTACTTC. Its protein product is CASSLPGGPRETQYF.

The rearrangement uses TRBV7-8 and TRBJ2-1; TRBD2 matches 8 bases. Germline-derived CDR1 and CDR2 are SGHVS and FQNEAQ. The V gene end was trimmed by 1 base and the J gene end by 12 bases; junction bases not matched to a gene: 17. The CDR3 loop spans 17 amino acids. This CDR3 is CASSLDDSGTPDMRQFF. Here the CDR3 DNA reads TGTGCCAGCAGCTTAGACGATAGCGGGACTCCCGACATGCGGCAGTTCTTC.

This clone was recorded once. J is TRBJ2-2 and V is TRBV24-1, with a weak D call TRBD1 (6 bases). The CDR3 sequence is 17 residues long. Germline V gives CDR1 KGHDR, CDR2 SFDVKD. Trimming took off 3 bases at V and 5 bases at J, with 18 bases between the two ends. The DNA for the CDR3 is TGTGCCACCAGTGATCCTACAGGGTTAGCCGGGACCGGGGAGCTGTTTTTT. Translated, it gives CATSDPTGLAGTGELFF.

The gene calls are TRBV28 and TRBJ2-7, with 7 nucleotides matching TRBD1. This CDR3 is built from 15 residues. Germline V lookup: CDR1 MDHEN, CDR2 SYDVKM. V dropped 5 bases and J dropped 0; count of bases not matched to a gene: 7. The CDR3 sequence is CASSLGTVFSYEQYF. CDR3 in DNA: TGTGCCAGCAGTCTTGGGACAGTGTTCTCCTACGAGCAGTACTTC.

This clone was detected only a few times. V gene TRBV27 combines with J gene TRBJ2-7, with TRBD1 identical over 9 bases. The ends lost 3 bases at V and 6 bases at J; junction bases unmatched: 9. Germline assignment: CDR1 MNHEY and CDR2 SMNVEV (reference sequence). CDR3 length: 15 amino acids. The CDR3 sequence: CASSFLGQGRGEQYF. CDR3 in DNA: TGTGCCAGCAGTTTCCTAGGACAGGGGAGGGGCGAGCAGTACTTC.

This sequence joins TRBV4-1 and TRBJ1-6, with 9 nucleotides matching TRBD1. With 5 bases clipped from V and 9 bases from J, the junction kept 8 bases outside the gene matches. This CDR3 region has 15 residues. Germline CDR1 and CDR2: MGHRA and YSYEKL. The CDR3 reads CASSELTGGLSPLHF. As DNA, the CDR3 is TGCGCCAGCAGCGAGTTGACAGGGGGGCTTTCACCCCTCCACTTT.

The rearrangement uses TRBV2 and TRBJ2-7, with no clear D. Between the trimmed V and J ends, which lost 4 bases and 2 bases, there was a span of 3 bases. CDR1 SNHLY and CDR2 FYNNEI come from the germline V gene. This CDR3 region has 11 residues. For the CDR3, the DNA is TGTGCCAGCAGTGCGGCCTACGAGCAGTACTTC. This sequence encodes CASSAAYEQYF.

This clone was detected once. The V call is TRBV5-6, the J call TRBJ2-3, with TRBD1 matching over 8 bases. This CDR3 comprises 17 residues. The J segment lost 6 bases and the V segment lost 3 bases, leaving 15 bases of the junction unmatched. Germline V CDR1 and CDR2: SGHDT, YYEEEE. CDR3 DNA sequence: TGTGCCAGCAGCTCGCTAGCTGGCAGGGGGCTAAACGATACGCAGTATTTT. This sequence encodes CASSSLAGRGLNDTQYF.

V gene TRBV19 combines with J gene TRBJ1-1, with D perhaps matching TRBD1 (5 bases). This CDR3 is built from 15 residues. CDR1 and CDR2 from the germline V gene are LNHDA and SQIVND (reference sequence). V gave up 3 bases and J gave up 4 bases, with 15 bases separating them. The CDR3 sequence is CASSMEGFAGTEAFF. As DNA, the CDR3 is TGTGCCAGTAGTATGGAGGGGTTCGCCGGCACTGAAGCTTTCTTT.

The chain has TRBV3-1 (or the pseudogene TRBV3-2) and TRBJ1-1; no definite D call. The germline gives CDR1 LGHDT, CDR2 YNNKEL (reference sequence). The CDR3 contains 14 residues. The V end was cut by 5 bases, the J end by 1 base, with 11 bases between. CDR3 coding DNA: TGTGCCAGCAGCTGGAGAGAAGCGAACACTGAAGCTTTCTTT. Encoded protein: CASSWREANTEAFF.

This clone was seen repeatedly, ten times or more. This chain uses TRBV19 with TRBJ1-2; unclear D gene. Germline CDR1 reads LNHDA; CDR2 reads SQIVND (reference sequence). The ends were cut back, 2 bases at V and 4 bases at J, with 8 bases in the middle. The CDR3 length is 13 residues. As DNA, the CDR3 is TGTGCCAGTAGTATAAGCGAATCCTATGGCTACACCTTC. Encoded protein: CASSISESYGYTF.

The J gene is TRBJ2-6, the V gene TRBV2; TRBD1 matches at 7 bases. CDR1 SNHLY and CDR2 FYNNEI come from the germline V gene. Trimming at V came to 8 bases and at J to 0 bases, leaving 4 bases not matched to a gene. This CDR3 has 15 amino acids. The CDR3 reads CASDRDSSGANVLTF. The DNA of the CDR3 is TGTGCCAGCGACAGGGATAGCTCTGGGGCCAACGTCCTGACTTTC.